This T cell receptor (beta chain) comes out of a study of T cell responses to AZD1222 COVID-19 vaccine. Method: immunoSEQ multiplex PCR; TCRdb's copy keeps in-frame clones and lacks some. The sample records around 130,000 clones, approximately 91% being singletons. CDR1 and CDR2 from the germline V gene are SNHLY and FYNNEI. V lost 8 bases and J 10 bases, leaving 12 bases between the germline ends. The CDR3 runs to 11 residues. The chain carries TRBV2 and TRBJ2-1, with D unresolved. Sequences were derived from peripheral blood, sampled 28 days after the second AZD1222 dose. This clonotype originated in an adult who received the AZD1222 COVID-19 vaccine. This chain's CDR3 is CASLLVLEQFF. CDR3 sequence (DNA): TGTGCCAGCCTCCTGGTGCTAGAGCAGTTCTTC.